Listed below are T cell receptor beta chains from one sample, sequenced in a study of preoperative IRX-2 immunotherapy in early breast cancer. Generated by immunoSEQ multiplex PCR, the TCRdb table keeps only in-frame clones and is missing some. Altogether around 22,000 clones are present, over 85% being singletons, with the ten largest covering less than 35%. The sequencing used tumor tissue, collected after IRX-2 immunotherapy. All receptors come from a human donor with breast cancer. Both conserved end residues are part of each CDR3. A row's size may be missing; if present it is once, few, many or a size class.

TRBV21-1	.	TRBJ1-1	CASSNRGFPTEAFF
TRBV5-4	.	TRBJ1-3	CASSLDSVGNTIYF
TRBV27	.	TRBJ1-2	CASSLIRGGSNYGYTF
TRBV5-1	once	TRBJ1-4	CASSLAFDGPNEKLFF
TRBV11-2	.	TRBJ1-2	CASSSPGQGKALYYGYTF
TRBV15	.	TRBJ2-3	CATSRDRGRTDTQYF
TRBV6-1	.	TRBJ2-6	CASTEQGTGANVLTF
TRBV6-1	.	TRBJ1-5	CASSPGQGFQPQHF
TRBV6-1	once	TRBJ1-1	CASSDSRGYTEAFF
TRBV6-5	.	TRBJ1-2	CASSYSTGSNYGYTF